The 26 T cell receptor beta chains below all came from one sample that was sequenced in a study of monozygotic twins with inflammatory bowel disease. TCRdb reanalyzed the 5' RACE reads, giving one entry per CDR3 protein sequence and no DNA. In total, the table holds approximately 150,000 distinct CDR3 sequences. The material sequenced was blood. The receptors originated from a human donor with ulcerative colitis or Crohn's disease, or a healthy co-twin of an affected twin (not recorded which).

The chain uses TRBV20-1 and TRBJ2-1; TCRdb outputs TRBD2, but without DNA this stays unchecked. Germline V gives CDR1 DFQATT, CDR2 SNEGSKA (reference sequence). The CDR3 sequence is 16 residues long. CDR3 sequence: CSARIPPSGGAHEQFF.

The CDR3 region is CASSRRDSRLATNEKLFF. This rearrangement joins TRBV6-1 to TRBJ1-4. The CDR3 consists of 18 residues. The germline V gene encodes CDR1 MNHNS and CDR2 SASEGT.

This chain's CDR3 is CSARIGQLAVDYGYTF. The chain links TRBV20-1 to TRBJ1-2; there is no DNA to check the TCRdb D call of TRBD1. Germline V gives CDR1 DFQATT, CDR2 SNEGSKA (reference sequence). There are 16 residues in the CDR3.

The rearrangement uses TRBV12-5 and TRBJ1-1; no DNA is available, so the TRBD1 call from TCRdb remains unchecked. This CDR3 is built from 17 residues. Per germline, CDR1 LGHNT and CDR2 FRNRAP. The CDR3 protein is CASGLVLGQGRNTEAFF.

The chain recombines TRBV7-8 with TRBJ2-1; TCRdb lists TRBD2, though no DNA is available to test this call. CDR3 length: 14 amino acids. From germline, CDR1 is SGHVS and CDR2 FQNEAQ. CDR3 protein: CASSLAAGINEQFF.

The chain combines TRBV15 with TRBJ2-4; TCRdb returns TRBD1, unconfirmable since there is no DNA. In germline, CDR1 is LNHNV, CDR2 YYDKDF (reference sequence). The CDR3 spans 15 residues. The CDR3 region is CATSRDPGPGNIQYF.

The chain combines TRBV9 with TRBJ2-1; TCRdb's assignment of TRBD1 cannot be checked, as there is no DNA. The CDR3 sequence is 15 residues long. CDR1 and CDR2 (germline): SGDLS, YYNGEE. The CDR3 sequence: CASSYQTGDANEQFF.

The CDR3 sequence: CASSLGAGGRIGTEAFF. This chain links TRBV7-8 with TRBJ1-1; the D gene TCRdb calls, TRBD1, cannot be checked with no DNA. The CDR3 has 17 amino acids. Germline assignment: CDR1 SGHVS and CDR2 FQNEAQ.

The V and J genes are TRBV28 and TRBJ1-6; TCRdb designates TRBD1, a call that cannot be tested without DNA. The CDR3 has 13 residues. Germline V CDR1 and CDR2: MDHEN, SYDVKM. The CDR3 is CASSLLQDSPLHF.

The V and J genes are TRBV10-3 and TRBJ2-5. The CDR3 has 14 amino acids. Germline assignment: CDR1 ENHRY and CDR2 SYGVKD. The CDR3 loop reads CAISESRVEETQYF.

The V call is TRBV5-1, the J call TRBJ2-3; TCRdb lists TRBD2, though no DNA is available to test this call. This CDR3 contains 13 residues. CDR1 is SGHRS, CDR2 YFSETQ, per germline. The CDR3 sequence: CASRATSSDTQYF.

V gene TRBV7-2 combines with J gene TRBJ1-1. The CDR3 covers 13 residues. The germline CDR1 and CDR2 sequences are SGHTA and FQGNSA. CDR3 region: CASSSAPTAEAFF.

V is TRBV7-2 and J is TRBJ2-3; as DNA is missing, the TRBD1 call by TCRdb cannot be tested. CDR3 length: 16 amino acids. Germline lookup yields CDR1 SGHTA and CDR2 FQGNSA. The chain's CDR3 is CASSFWGRGGTDTQYF.

The chain carries TRBV10-3 and TRBJ1-1; as DNA is missing, the TRBD1 call by TCRdb cannot be tested. This CDR3 region has 15 residues. Germline-derived CDR1 and CDR2 are ENHRY and SYGVKD. The CDR3 region is CAISEQPFGTTEAFF.

This chain uses TRBV5-5 with TRBJ1-1; the D call from TCRdb, TRBD1, cannot be confirmed without DNA. CDR3 size: 14 residues. CDR1 is SGHKS and CDR2 is YYEKEE in the germline V gene (reference sequence). This CDR3 is CASSQGTGGTEAFF.

The J gene is TRBJ2-3, the V gene TRBV6-2 or TRBV6-3; TCRdb calls TRBD2, which cannot be checked without DNA. The length of the CDR3 is 17 residues. From germline, CDR1 is MNHEY and CDR2 SVGEGT. This CDR3 is CASSYSAGGPGTDTQYF.

The V call is TRBV20-1, the J call TRBJ2-7; checking the TCRdb D call of TRBD1 is not possible without DNA. The CDR3 has 20 amino acids. In germline, CDR1 is DFQATT, CDR2 SNEGSKA (reference sequence). CDR3 sequence reads: CSARVPHRDRGGDHQNEQYF.

This chain joins TRBV12-3 or TRBV12-4 and TRBJ1-1. This CDR3 has 14 amino acids. This CDR3 is CASSFWLGNTEAFF.

The chain carries TRBV5-1 and TRBJ2-5; as DNA is missing, the TRBD1 call by TCRdb cannot be tested. The CDR3 has 14 residues. Looked up from germline, CDR1 is SGHRS and CDR2 is YFSETQ. The CDR3 region is CASSFLTGEETQYF.

The chain employs TRBV7-2 and TRBJ2-4; as DNA is missing, the TRBD1 call by TCRdb cannot be tested. CDR3 size: 14 residues. Germline CDR1 SGHTA, CDR2 FQGNSA. The CDR3 loop is CASSPRTGSGIQYF. The variable domain in full, with the rest retrieved from reference TRBV7-2 and TRBJ2-4, is GAGVSQSPSNKVTEKGKDVELRCDPISGHTALYWYRQSLGQGLEFLIYFQGNSAPDKSGLPSDRFSAERTGGSVSTLTIQRTQQEDSAVYLCASSPRTGSGIQYFGAGTRLSVL.

This chain uses TRBV6-2 or TRBV6-3 with TRBJ2-1; no DNA is available, so the TRBD2 call from TCRdb remains unchecked. Germline V gene lookup returns CDR1 MNHEY and CDR2 SVGEGT. The CDR3 runs to 16 residues. CDR3 protein: CAVSATRAGESNEQFF.

This chain connects TRBV12-3 or TRBV12-4 to TRBJ1-2; TCRdb designates TRBD1, a call that cannot be tested without DNA. This CDR3 contains 15 residues. The CDR3 loop is CASSHGQGSNYGYTF.

The chain couples TRBV6-5 to TRBJ1-1. From germline, CDR1 is MNHEY and CDR2 SVGAGI. The CDR3 loop spans 13 amino acids. The CDR3 sequence is CASSYEGGFEAFF.

The chain is built from TRBV18 and TRBJ2-7. The CDR3 spans 12 residues. The germline V gene encodes CDR1 KGHSH and CDR2 LQKENI. The CDR3 protein is CASSPGGYEQYF.

V usage is TRBV28 and J usage is TRBJ1-2; TCRdb calls TRBD1, which cannot be checked without DNA. Per the germline V gene, CDR1 is MDHEN and CDR2 is SYDVKM. This CDR3 region has 13 residues. This CDR3 reads CASSFPDSRGYTF.

This chain joins TRBV12-3 or TRBV12-4 and TRBJ2-5. There are 13 residues in the CDR3. The CDR3 protein is CASSLRSGETQYF.